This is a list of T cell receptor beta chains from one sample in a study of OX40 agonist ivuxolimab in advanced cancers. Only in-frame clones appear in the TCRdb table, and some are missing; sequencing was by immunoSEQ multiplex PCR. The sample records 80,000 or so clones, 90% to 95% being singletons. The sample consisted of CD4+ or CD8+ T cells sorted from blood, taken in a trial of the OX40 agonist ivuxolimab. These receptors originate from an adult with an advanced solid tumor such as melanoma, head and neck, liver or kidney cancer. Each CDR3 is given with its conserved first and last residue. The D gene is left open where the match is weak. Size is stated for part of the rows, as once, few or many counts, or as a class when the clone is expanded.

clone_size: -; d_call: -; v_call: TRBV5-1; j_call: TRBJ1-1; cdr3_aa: CASSSLGDIRNTEAFF; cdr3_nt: TGCGCCAGCAGCTCGCTCGGGGACATCAGAAACACTGAAGCTTTCTTT
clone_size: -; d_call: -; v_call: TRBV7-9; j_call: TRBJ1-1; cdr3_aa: CASGLKDYTEAFF; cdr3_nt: TGTGCCAGCGGGTTAAAGGACTACACTGAAGCTTTCTTT
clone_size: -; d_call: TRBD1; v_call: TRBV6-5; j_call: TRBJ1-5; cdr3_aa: CASSFGTDSNQPQHF; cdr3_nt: TGTGCCAGCAGTTTTGGGACAGATAGCAATCAGCCCCAGCATTTT
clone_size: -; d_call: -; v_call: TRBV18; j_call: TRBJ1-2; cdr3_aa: CASSPNGNYGYTF; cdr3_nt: TGTGCCAGCTCACCGAACGGGAACTATGGCTACACCTTC
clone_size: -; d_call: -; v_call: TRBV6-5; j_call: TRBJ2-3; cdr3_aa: CASSYGSTDTQYF; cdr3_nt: TGTGCCAGCAGTTACGGTAGCACAGATACGCAGTATTTT
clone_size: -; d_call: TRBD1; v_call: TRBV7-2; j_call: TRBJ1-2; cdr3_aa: CASSPGQGANYGYTF; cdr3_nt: TGTGCCAGCAGCCCCGGACAGGGGGCCAACTATGGCTACACCTTC
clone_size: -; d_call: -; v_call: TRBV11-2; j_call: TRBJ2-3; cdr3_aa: CASSLSRSDTQYF; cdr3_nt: TGTGCCAGCAGCTTATCCAGGAGCGATACGCAGTATTTT
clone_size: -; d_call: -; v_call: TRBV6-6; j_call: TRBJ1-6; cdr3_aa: CASSVEGSGSPLHF; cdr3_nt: TGTGCCAGCAGTGTTGAGGGTAGCGGTTCACCCCTCCACTTT
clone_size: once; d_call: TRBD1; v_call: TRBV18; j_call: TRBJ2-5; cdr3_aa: CASSPIIGGDQETQYF; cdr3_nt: TGTGCCAGCTCACCAATTATAGGGGGCGATCAAGAGACCCAGTACTTC
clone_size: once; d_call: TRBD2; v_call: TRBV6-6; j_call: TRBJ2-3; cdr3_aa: CASALAGPTDTQYF; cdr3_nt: TGTGCCAGCGCCCTAGCGGGGCCCACAGATACGCAGTATTTT
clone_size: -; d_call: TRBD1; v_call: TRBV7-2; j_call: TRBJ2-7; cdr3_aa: CASSLETGTGGEQYF; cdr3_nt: TGTGCCAGCAGCCTTGAGACCGGGACAGGGGGCGAGCAGTACTTC
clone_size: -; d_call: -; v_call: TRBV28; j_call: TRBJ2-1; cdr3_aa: CASNVRDNEQFF; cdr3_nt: TGTGCCAGCAATGTGAGAGACAATGAGCAGTTCTTC
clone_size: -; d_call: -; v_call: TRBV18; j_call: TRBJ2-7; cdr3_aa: CASSPGTYEQYF; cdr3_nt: TGTGCCAGCTCACCAGGGACCTACGAGCAGTACTTC
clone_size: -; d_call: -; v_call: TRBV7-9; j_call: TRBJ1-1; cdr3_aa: CASSLGGRDTEAFF; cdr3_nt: TGTGCCAGCAGCTTAGGGGGGAGGGACACTGAAGCTTTCTTT
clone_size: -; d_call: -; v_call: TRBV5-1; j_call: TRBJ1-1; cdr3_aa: CASSPPGANTEAFF; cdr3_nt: TGCGCCAGCAGTCCGCCGGGGGCTAACACTGAAGCTTTCTTT
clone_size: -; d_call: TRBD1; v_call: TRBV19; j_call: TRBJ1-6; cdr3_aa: CASSRGDLQGASPLHF; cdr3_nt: TGTGCCAGTAGTAGGGGGGACCTCCAGGGGGCTTCACCCCTCCACTTT
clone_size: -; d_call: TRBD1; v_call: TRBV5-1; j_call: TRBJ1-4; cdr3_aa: CASSLSTLAGGYEKLFF; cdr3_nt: TGCGCCAGCAGCTTGTCGACTCTGGCAGGGGGCTATGAAAAACTGTTTTTT
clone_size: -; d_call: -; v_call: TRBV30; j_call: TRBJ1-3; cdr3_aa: CAWSSAPGAGNTIYF; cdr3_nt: TGTGCCTGGAGTTCAGCTCCAGGGGCTGGAAACACCATATATTTT
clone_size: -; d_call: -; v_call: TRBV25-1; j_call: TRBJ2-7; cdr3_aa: CASRIGAAYEQYF; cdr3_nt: TGTGCCAGTCGAATCGGGGCAGCCTACGAGCAGTACTTC
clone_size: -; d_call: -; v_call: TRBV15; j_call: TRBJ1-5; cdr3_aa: CATSRGGSINQPQHF; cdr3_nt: TGTGCCACCAGCAGAGGGGGCAGCATTAATCAGCCCCAGCATTTT
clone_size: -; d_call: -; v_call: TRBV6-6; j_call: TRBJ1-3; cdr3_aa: CASSYQEGTGNTIYF; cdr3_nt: TGTGCCAGCAGTTACCAAGAGGGCACTGGAAACACCATATATTTT
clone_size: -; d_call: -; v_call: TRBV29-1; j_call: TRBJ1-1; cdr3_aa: CSTQGMNTEAFF; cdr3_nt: TGCAGCACCCAGGGTATGAACACTGAAGCTTTCTTT
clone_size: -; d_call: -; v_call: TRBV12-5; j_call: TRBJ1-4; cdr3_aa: CSKGGRVIGMVFF; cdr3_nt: TGTTCTAAAGGGGGGAGGGTCATTGGGATGGTGTTTTTT
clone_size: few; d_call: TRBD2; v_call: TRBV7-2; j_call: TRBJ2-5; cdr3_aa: CASSLARGGGAEETQYF; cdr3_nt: TGTGCCAGCAGCTTAGCGCGGGGCGGGGGGGCCGAAGAGACCCAGTACTTC
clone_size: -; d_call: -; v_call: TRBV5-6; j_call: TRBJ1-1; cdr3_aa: CASSLWGVNTEAFF; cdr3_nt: TGTGCCAGCAGCCTCTGGGGGGTAAACACTGAAGCTTTCTTT